The present entry profiles one T cell receptor beta chain with its context. Trimming at V came to 2 bases and at J to 2 bases, leaving 5 bases not matched to a gene. The CDR3 has 16 amino acids. CDR1 is SGHDT, CDR2 YYEEEE, per germline. The data were taken from a study of blood T cell repertoires in COVID-19. The table came from immunoSEQ multiplex PCR; TCRdb's copy has only in-frame clones and leaves some out. The sample consists of over 150,000 clones, over 80% of them appearing once. This clonotype was sampled from a woman aged 55-69 years with acute or convalescent COVID-19. The chain combines TRBV5-6 with TRBJ2-3; 10 nucleotides line up with TRBD1. Material for sequencing was peripheral blood. The CDR3: CASSFAGTGDTDTQYF. CDR3 coding DNA: TGTGCCAGCAGCTTCGCCGGGACAGGGGACACAGATACGCAGTATTTT. The whole variable domain, remainder taken from reference TRBV5-6 and TRBJ2-3, is DAGVTQSPTHLIKTRGQQVTLRCSPKSGHDTVSWYQQALGQGPQFIFQYYEEEERQRGNFPDRFSGHQFPNYSSELNVNALLLGDSALYLCASSFAGTGDTDTQYFGPGTRLTVL.